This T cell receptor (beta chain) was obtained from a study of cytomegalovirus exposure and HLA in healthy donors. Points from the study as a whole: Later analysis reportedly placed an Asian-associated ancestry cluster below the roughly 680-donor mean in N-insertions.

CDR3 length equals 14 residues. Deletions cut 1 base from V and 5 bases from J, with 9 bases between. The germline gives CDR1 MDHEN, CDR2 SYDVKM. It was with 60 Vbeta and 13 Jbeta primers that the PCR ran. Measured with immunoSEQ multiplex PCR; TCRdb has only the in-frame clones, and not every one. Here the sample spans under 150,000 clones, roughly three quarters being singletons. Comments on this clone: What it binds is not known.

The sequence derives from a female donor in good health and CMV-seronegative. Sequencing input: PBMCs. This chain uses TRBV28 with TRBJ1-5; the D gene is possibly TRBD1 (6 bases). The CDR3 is CASSLLQGHQPQHF. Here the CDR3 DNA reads TGTGCCAGCAGTTTATTACAGGGTCATCAGCCCCAGCATTTT.